The TCR beta chain described here comes from a study of HIV-infected children after antiretroviral therapy interruption. Treatment denoted: PENTA 11 planned treatment interruption arm or continuous ART arm. With V trimmed by 4 bases and J by 4 bases, 8 bases remained unmatched. The CDR3 sequence is 15 residues long. Germline lookup yields CDR1 SGHRS and CDR2 YFSETQ. Unique molecular identifiers were included in an RNA-based 3' RACE TCR library. TCRdb called the 3' RACE reads again in MiXCR, with one record for every CDR3 protein. The sample lists approximately 95,000 distinct CDR3 sequences, about 6.9% seen once, with roughly 1.1% in the top ten. This clonotype was observed at least ten times.

Sequences were derived from CD45RA+ CD4+ T cells from PBMCs, pooled from several time points, sampled from a donor given antiretroviral therapy, either interrupted or continuous. Subset in this sample: naive CD4+ CD45RA+ CD45RO- T cells. This TCR was sampled from a pool of human donors with HIV. V and J are TRBV5-1 and TRBJ1-2; 9 nucleotides align to TRBD1. CDR3 nucleotide sequence: TGCGCCAGCAGCAGGGAAGCGGGACAGGGCTATGGCTACACCTTC. It yields the protein CASSREAGQGYGYTF. The whole variable domain, filled in from reference TRBV5-1 and TRBJ1-2, reads KAGVTQTPRYLIKTRGQQVTLSCSPISGHRSVSWYQQTPGQGLQFLFEYFSETQRNKGNFPGRFSGRQFSNSRSEMNVSTLELGDSALYLCASSREAGQGYGYTFGSGTRLTVV.